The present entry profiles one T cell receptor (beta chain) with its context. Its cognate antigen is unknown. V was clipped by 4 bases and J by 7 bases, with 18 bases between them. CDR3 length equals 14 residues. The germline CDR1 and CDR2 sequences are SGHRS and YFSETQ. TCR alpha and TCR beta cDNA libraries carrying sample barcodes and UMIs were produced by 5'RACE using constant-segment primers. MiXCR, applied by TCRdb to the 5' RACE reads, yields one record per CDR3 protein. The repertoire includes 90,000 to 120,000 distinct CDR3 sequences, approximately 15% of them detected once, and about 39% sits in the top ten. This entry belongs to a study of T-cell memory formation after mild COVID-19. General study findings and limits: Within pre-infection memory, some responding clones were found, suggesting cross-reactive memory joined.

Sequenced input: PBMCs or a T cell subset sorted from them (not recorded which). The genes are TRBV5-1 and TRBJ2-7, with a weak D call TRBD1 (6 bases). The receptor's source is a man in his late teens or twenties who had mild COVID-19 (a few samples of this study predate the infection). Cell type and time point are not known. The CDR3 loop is CASSRPTDSPEQYF. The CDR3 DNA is TGCGCCAGCAGCCGACCTACGGACAGCCCTGAGCAGTACTTC.